One TCR beta chain is described in this entry. The data stem from a study of cytomegalovirus exposure and HLA in healthy donors. For the study at large: Out of 150 million to 200 million T cells, an earlier analysis found over 90 million unique TCR beta sequences in total.

The PCR was carried out with 60 Vbeta primers and 13 Jbeta primers. Clones were read by immunoSEQ multiplex PCR, and TCRdb kept only the in-frame ones, dropping some. Of 110,000 or so clones in the sample, approximately 69% were seen once. The V gene's germline CDR1 is SNHLY and CDR2 FYNNEI. This CDR3 region has 13 residues. V gave up 6 bases and J gave up 1 base, with 9 bases separating them. The TCR sequence derives from a woman aged 40-49 years in good health and CMV-seropositive. The chain employs TRBV2 and TRBJ1-1, with D perhaps matching TRBD1 (5 bases). Sequencing input: PBMCs. The CDR3 DNA is TGTGCCAGCAGATTGGACACGAACACTGAAGCTTTCTTT. Protein: CASRLDTNTEAFF.